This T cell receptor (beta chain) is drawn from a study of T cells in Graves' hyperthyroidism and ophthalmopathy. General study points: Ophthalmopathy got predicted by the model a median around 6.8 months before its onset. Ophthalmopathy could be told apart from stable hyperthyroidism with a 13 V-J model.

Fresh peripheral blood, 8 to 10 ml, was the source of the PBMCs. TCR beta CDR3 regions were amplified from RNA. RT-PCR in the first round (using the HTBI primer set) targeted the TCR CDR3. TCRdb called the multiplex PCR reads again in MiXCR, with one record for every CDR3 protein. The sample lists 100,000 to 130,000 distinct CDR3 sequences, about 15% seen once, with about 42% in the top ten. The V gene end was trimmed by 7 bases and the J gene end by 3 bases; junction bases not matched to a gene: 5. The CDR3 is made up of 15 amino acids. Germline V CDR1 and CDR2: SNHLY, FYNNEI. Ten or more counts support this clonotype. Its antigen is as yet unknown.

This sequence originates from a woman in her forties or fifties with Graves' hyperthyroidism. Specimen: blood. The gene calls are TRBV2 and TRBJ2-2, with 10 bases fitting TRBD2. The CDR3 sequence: CASTGLAVDTGELFF. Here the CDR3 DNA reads TGTGCCAGCACCGGACTAGCGGTGGACACCGGGGAGCTGTTTTTT.